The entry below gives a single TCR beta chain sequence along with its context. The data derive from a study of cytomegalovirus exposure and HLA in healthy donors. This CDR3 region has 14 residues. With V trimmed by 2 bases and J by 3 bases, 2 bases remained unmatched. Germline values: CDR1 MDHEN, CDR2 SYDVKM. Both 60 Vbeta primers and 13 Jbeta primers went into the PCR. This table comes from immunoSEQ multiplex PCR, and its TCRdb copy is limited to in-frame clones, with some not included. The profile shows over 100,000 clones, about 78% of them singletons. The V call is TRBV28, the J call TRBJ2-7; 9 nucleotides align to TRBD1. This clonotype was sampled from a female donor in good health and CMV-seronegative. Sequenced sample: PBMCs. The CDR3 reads CASSLRTGVYEQYF. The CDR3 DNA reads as TGTGCCAGCAGTTTAAGGACAGGGGTCTACGAGCAGTACTTC.